These 10 T cell receptor beta chains came from one sample sequenced in a study of early T cells in non-severe SARS-CoV-2 infection. TCRdb processed the 5' RACE reads anew with MiXCR; each CDR3 protein has one entry. The repertoire holds about 70,000 distinct CDR3 sequences, with approximately 11% as singletons. Sequencing was done on a sample of whole blood. The source of these receptors is an adult who was a healthcare worker with PCR-confirmed SARS-CoV-2 infection or an uninfected control (not recorded which).

This clonotype was counted many times. The chain is built from TRBV6-1 and TRBJ1-2; 9 bases match TRBD1. Germline trimming cut 10 bases from V and 0 bases from J; bases unmatched to any gene: 18. Germline CDR1 is MNHNS and CDR2 is SASEGT. CDR3 length: 18 amino acids. In DNA form, the CDR3 reads TGTGCCACGACAGTCCAAATGACAGGGGGAGATACTAACTATGGCTACACCTTC. It codes for CATTVQMTGGDTNYGYTF.

In its sample, this clonotype was seen many times. V and J are TRBV4-3 and TRBJ2-7, with TRBD1 matching 9 bases. Unmatched junction bases numbered 8, after V lost 0 bases and J lost 5 bases. Germline V gene data show CDR1 as LGHNA and CDR2 as YSLEER. The CDR3 has 16 residues. This CDR3 reads CASSQDFPGQGHEQYF. For the CDR3, the DNA is TGCGCCAGCAGCCAAGATTTTCCGGGACAGGGCCACGAGCAGTACTTC.

This clonotype was counted many times. The chain combines TRBV6-6 with TRBJ2-5; 7 bases agree with TRBD2. With V trimmed by 4 bases and J by 5 bases, 10 bases remained unmatched. The length of the CDR3 is 15 residues. In germline, CDR1 is MNHNY, CDR2 SVGAGI (reference sequence). Here the CDR3 reads CASSSSQAGYETQYF. As DNA, the CDR3 is TGTGCCAGCAGTTCCTCCCAAGCGGGGTACGAGACCCAGTACTTC.

In this sample, this clonotype turned up many times. This sequence joins TRBV5-1 and TRBJ1-1; 7 nucleotides line up with TRBD1. The CDR3 runs 15 residues. V dropped 4 bases and J dropped 4; count of bases not matched to a gene: 10. Germline-derived CDR1 and CDR2 are SGHRS and YFSETQ. The CDR3 DNA sequence: TGCGCCAGCAGCCTGCCGAGACAGGGCAGCACTGAAGCTTTCTTT. It encodes CASSLPRQGSTEAFF.

This chain uses TRBV11-2 with TRBJ2-1; D unresolved. CDR3 length: 15 residues. The germline gives CDR1 SGHAT, CDR2 FQNNGV. Trimming removed 5 bases from V and 0 bases from J, with 11 bases in between. CDR3 in DNA: TGTGCCAGCAGCCCGGGCCCTGGCTCCTACAATGAGCAGTTCTTC. Residues: CASSPGPGSYNEQFF.

Many counts were recorded for this clonotype. The chain combines TRBV6-1 with TRBJ1-1, with TRBD1 matching over 10 bases. This CDR3 spans 13 amino acids. CDR1 and CDR2 from the germline V gene are MNHNS and SASEGT. The V gene end was trimmed by 6 bases and the J gene end by 3 bases; junction bases not matched to a gene: 1. CDR3 protein: CASRGQGYTEAFF. The DNA of the CDR3 is TGTGCCAGCAGGGGACAGGGGTACACTGAAGCTTTCTTT.

This clonotype was seen many times. The genes are TRBV2 and TRBJ2-3; 10 nucleotides agree with TRBD1. There are 15 residues in the CDR3. The V segment lost 3 bases and the J segment 0 bases; nucleotides outside the gene matches: 0. CDR1 SNHLY and CDR2 FYNNEI come from the germline V gene. The CDR3 sequence: CASSEGQGSTDTQYF. The CDR3 DNA is TGTGCCAGCAGTGAGGGACAGGGGAGCACAGATACGCAGTATTTT.

This clonotype was observed at least ten times. The rearrangement links TRBV11-2 to TRBJ1-2, with a tentative D call TRBD1 (5 bases). The CDR3 extends over 14 amino acids. The germline V gene encodes CDR1 SGHAT and CDR2 FQNNGV. Deletions cut 5 bases from V and 2 bases from J, with 12 bases between. As DNA, the CDR3 is TGTGCCAGCAGCCCGGACATAAACAACTATGGCTACACCTTC. Translated, it gives CASSPDINNYGYTF.

This clonotype has at least ten counts. This chain connects TRBV11-2 to TRBJ2-1; the D is unclear. The CDR3 consists of 14 residues. Looked up from germline, CDR1 is SGHAT and CDR2 is FQNNGV. V dropped 6 bases and J dropped 0 bases, with 9 bases sitting between them. The CDR3, as DNA: TGTGCCAGCAGGGTCTTGGGCTCCTACAATGAGCAGTTCTTC. Protein product: CASRVLGSYNEQFF.

The V and J genes are TRBV7-9 and TRBJ2-3; TRBD2 agrees at 9 bases. Trimming at V came to 5 bases and at J to 1 base, leaving 4 bases not matched to a gene. CDR3 size: 15 residues. Germline CDR1 reads SEHNR; CDR2 reads FQNEAQ (reference sequence). CDR3 bases: TGTGCCAGCAGCGCCAGACTAGCGGGCACAGATACGCAGTATTTT. Its protein product is CASSARLAGTDTQYF.